This T cell receptor beta chain is from a study of blood T cell repertoires in COVID-19. The wider study: There were acute and convalescent COVID-19 samples, and they came from the United States, Italy and Spain.

V lost 5 bases, J lost 7 bases, and 11 bases lay in between. From germline, CDR1 is SNHLY and CDR2 FYNNEI. This CDR3 comprises 12 residues. Authors' data handling: Amplification of reference gene primers was used by the study to estimate nucleated cell counts. Sequencing was performed with immunoSEQ multiplex PCR; in TCRdb, only in-frame clones are kept and a portion is missing. That table furnishes V, J and clone size, whereas the DNA furnished D and trimming. Found here are approximately 400,000 clones, approximately 89% of them singletons; the top ten hold about 0.9%. Participant-reported clinical history was the basis for cohort assignment. Within 2 weeks of study entry, exposed participants had contacted a PCR-confirmed or clinician-diagnosed COVID-19 case.

The V gene is TRBV2, the J gene TRBJ1-2, with D possibly being TRBD1 (6 bases). The clonotype comes from a woman in her thirties or forties who had been exposed to COVID-19. The sample consisted of PBMCs or T cells enriched from blood (not recorded which). CDR3 bases: TGTGCCAGCAGTCCTACAGGGACTGGCTACACCTTC. The encoded protein is CASSPTGTGYTF.